This TCR beta chain came from a study of cytomegalovirus exposure and HLA in healthy donors (dated by TCRdb to about 2017). With regard to the full study: In an earlier analysis of some 550 of the donors, less than 350 Gb of sequence data and 100 million or so unique TCR beta sequences from 150 million to 200 million T cells were reported. Roughly 310 gigabases of sequencing data and 80 million or so unique TCR sequences were included in an early release covering about 600 HLA-typed donors. The genetic ancestry cluster associated with self-reported Caucasian donors included approximately 85% of the roughly 410 genotyped donors. The study aimed to test whether cataloging public T cell receptors could reveal signatures of past pathogen exposure. The study used immunosequencing to profile the T cell repertoires of 666 subjects and linked those repertoires to cytomegalovirus serostatus. Along with the roughly 710-subject first cohort, a separate validation cohort of more than 90 different subjects was used. To predict cytomegalovirus infection status, the study brought together high-throughput TCR immunosequencing, statistical association of individual TCRs with disease status, and machine learning. To study patterns of TCR occurrence, a later analysis re-analyzed previously published TCR beta repertoires from 666 donors and added high-resolution HLA genotyping. The later analysis used no new phenotypic data to find candidate immune exposures, relying instead on TCR beta sequences and their occurrence across donors. In an earlier analysis of roughly 580 of the donors, high-throughput TCR beta sequencing was used to judge whether each TCR beta V gene segment behaved as functional or pseudogenic. Alongside the repertoire data, information on donor age, sex, ethnicity and CMV serostatus was compiled. A later genetic analysis took genome-wide SNP genotypes for 398 of the 666 donors and used that subset as a discovery cohort. Every discovery cohort repertoire had been produced on one sequencing platform. Both class I and class II loci were covered by HLA typing, at four-digit resolution. The number of typed donors differed by locus: about 629-640 for A, B, C, DRB1 and DQB1; some 500 for DQA1; approximately 610 for DPA1; and about 450 for DPB1. Because of strong linkage in the cohort, five DR-DQ haplotypes were treated as single units for association and clustering. Across 300 to 400 genotyped donors of the cohort, an average of about 240,000 unique TCR beta nucleotide sequences per donor were sequenced, and roughly 20% of those sequences were non-productive.

The paper as a whole reports these results and caveats: V-gene and J-gene trimming of TCR beta chains was associated with a missense DCLRE1C variant in a later genetic analysis, and the association was replicated in an independent cohort. Some IMGT-functional V segments, including TRBV6-2 and TRBV6-3, could not be distinguished by the 87-base-pair reads and were therefore excluded. Because HLA typing was unavailable for some donors at each locus, only the typed subset was used in association tests. In this cohort, only TCR beta chains were sequenced, and detectable features were limited by the absence of alpha or paired-chain data. In an earlier analysis of around 600 of the donors, most TCR beta V segments appeared in productive rearrangements about 87% or about 30% of the time, broadly matching IMGT annotations. According to a later analysis, TCR association rates differed among HLA loci, with DRB1 alleles showing the most associated TCRs and HLA-C alleles showing the fewest. According to a later analysis, parvovirus B19, influenza, CMV and Epstein-Barr virus appeared linked to several top co-occurrence clusters. Linkage disequilibrium might explain the correlated functional status among segregating V segments, but an unknown experimental factor could not be excluded. The earlier analysis of around 600 of the donors excluded roughly 16 rarely observed V segments, including chromosome 9 orphons, because counts were too low. A further reported finding was that TCR beta sequences accurately predicted the HLA-A and HLA-B alleles for most subjects in the first cohort. For the cohort, immune exposure information was limited to CMV serostatus. A cluster of highly shared sequence variants was judged likely to be a technical artifact of the sequencing pipeline. Most TCR sequences were seen in very few donors, while some public TCRs were found in many individuals. When HLA alleles, especially DR and DQ, strongly co-occurred, TCR associations were difficult to assign to individual alleles. A later analysis found that HLA-associated TCR beta chains were more clonally expanded and had lower generation probabilities than equally common non-associated chains. The authors suggested that the approach could potentially be extended to other disease states and immunological phenotypes. In the study, some 180 TCR beta chains were listed as associated with cytomegalovirus. In a later analysis, most CMV-associated TCR beta chains were found to appear HLA-restricted, with HLA associations seemingly driven largely by CMV exposure. In vitro tests confirmed that a few of the cytomegalovirus-associated TCR beta chains recognize cytomegalovirus antigens. In a later genetic analysis, fewer N-insertions in productive TCRs were reported among donors in an Asian-associated ancestry cluster than the approximately 710-donor mean. The presence/absence analyses assumed that sequencing depth was roughly uniform across donors, and that assumption may not be true. A later analysis associated 15,000 to 20,000 TCR beta sequences with specific HLA alleles at a false discovery rate of 0.05. The classifier was reported to diagnose cytomegalovirus status with high specificity and sensitivity in both the original cohort and the validation cohort.

Between the V and J ends, shortened by 7 bases and 2 bases respectively, the junction contains 15 bases. Taken from the germline V gene, the CDR1 and CDR2 loops are MNHGY and SVAAGI. Its CDR3 holds 14 amino acids, cysteine through phenylalanine. Only the CDR3 DNA stays, 42 bases, in frame from base 1. The cohort comprised 710 or so healthy bone marrow donors. Cohort members were all nominally healthy when sampled, although unrecorded immune exposures were likely present. The donor tested CMV seronegative and was one of the 352 seronegative cohort members. Every donor gave a peripheral blood sample, and the peripheral blood mononuclear cells from that sample were used for TCR beta sequencing. Genomic DNA extraction from the blood cell samples was performed with the Qiagen DNeasy Blood Extraction Kit. Receptors were amplified or captured by the immunoSEQ multiplex PCR assay. A mixture of 60 forward primers for TCR Vbeta segments and 13 reverse primers for TCR Jbeta segments was used in the multiplex PCR. A multiplex PCR assay on genomic DNA amplified the CDR3 region of rearranged TCR beta genes. The amplified TCR beta libraries were sequenced on the Illumina HiSeq System as 87-base-pair reads. As for the original processing: Across the 700 or so repertoires, a later analysis counted some 81 million unique TCR beta chains, some 11 million of which were shared by at least two donors. Raw reads were error-corrected and collapsed into unique sequences by a nearest-neighbor algorithm in which closely related sequences were merged to remove PCR and sequencing errors. To assign V, D and J gene segments, CDR3 sequences were aligned to IMGT reference sequences. For a sequence to be retained, at least a six-nucleotide match to both a V gene segment and a J gene segment was required. Rearrangements were called productive when the CDR3 lacked stop codons and stayed in frame with V and J; all others were non-productive. CDR3 was defined according to IMGT convention as the region running from the second conserved V-encoded cysteine to the conserved J-encoded phenylalanine. The earlier analysis of fewer than 700 of the donors excluded sequences that lacked an unambiguous match to a single V gene segment. An earlier analysis of approximately 590 of the donors called V segments functional above 56.7% productive rearrangements and segregating when the between-donor standard deviation exceeded 5%. A statistical classification framework was developed to diagnose cytomegalovirus status using the catalog of TCR beta chain sequences. V and J gene assignment, in a later analysis, came from comparing TCR nucleotide sequences with IMGT/GENE-DB human TR gene sequences. Using the TCRdist pipeline, a later analysis assigned CDR3 sequences along with most-parsimonious VDJ recombination scenarios. In a later analysis, every TCR beta chain was defined by the combination of its CDR3 amino acid sequence and its V-gene family, and reads without a unique V-gene family were dropped. To address suspected cross-contamination and a sequencing artifact, a later analysis removed under 600 highly shared, low-generation-probability nucleotide sequences. For each public chain, a later analysis derived a clonal expansion index from normalized ranks of inferred template counts within each repertoire. In a later analysis, generation probabilities were computed with a VDJ recombination model fitted to out-of-frame rearrangements, and the resulting probabilities were checked against IGoR. A later analysis scored TCR-TCR, TCR-HLA and TCR-CMV co-occurrence with hypergeometric tests, applying a repertoire-size bias correction to TCR pairs. To estimate false discovery rates, a later analysis permuted the HLA or CMV assignments 20 times. A later analysis grouped co-occurring TCRs with DBSCAN, adding TCRdist sequence similarity when clustering within HLA-allele-positive subsets. Co-occurrence clustering excluded repertoires with fewer than 30,000 or more than 120,000 public chains, plus five with anomalous nucleotide sharing. The table comes from immuneACCESS by way of TCRdb, which keeps in-frame sequences with V and J called. Part of the clones is missing from these tables; in studies checked, under half for an unresolved V gene and the rest for unknown reasons. V, J and clone size are those of that table, while D and trimming were read from the DNA. This sample holds roughly 290,000 clones; about four fifths were observed only once. The ten biggest clones cover roughly 0.31% of the sample.

As to this clone: This receptor's antigen is unknown. Base qualities were left out, and no much larger clone turns up one base away.

The source of this sequence is a girl aged 2-10 years in good health and CMV-seronegative. The sequencing sample was made of PBMCs. The sequence joins TRBV6-9 to TRBJ2-7; the D gene is not confidently resolved. The DNA sequence is given as TGTGCCAGCATCCCCCCCAGAACCCCCTACGAGCAGTACTTC. Its protein reads: CASIPPRTPYEQYF.